The 5 T cell receptor beta chains below were found in one sample sequenced in a study of blood T cell repertoires in COVID-19. Clones were sequenced by immunoSEQ multiplex PCR, and TCRdb holds only the in-frame ones, with some missing. The sample contains some 260,000 clones, roughly 87% of which appear only once. Sequencing was carried out using PBMCs or T cells enriched from blood (not recorded which). These receptors were collected from a woman in her 30s with acute COVID-19.

This rearrangement joins TRBV18 to TRBJ2-1; 8 positions agree with TRBD1. In germline, CDR1 is KGHSH, CDR2 LQKENI. With 3 bases clipped from V and 3 bases from J, the junction kept 4 bases outside the gene matches. The CDR3 runs 15 residues. The CDR3 DNA reads as TGTGCCAGCTCACCGACAGGGGCCTTCTACAATGAGCAGTTCTTC. Translating it yields CASSPTGAFYNEQFF.

The chain carries TRBV27 and TRBJ2-7, with 8 bases identical to TRBD1. The CDR3 extends over 14 amino acids. V was clipped by 2 bases and J by 7 bases; unmatched bases: 7. Germline-derived CDR1 and CDR2 are MNHEY and SMNVEV (reference sequence). The CDR3 coding sequence is TGTGCCAGCAGTTTAGGCCAGGGGGCGCGGGAGCAGTACTTC. Translation gives CASSLGQGAREQYF.

This clone was detected only a few times. The J gene is TRBJ2-7, the V gene TRBV7-8, with D perhaps matching TRBD1 (7 bases). CDR1 and CDR2 (germline): SGHVS, FQNEAQ. The CDR3 totals 14 residues. The germline V and J ends were trimmed by 4 bases and 2 bases, with 12 bases remaining between them. The CDR3 DNA is TGTGCCAGCAGCTCCAGGGGGGTCGCCTACGAGCAGTACTTC. Protein sequence: CASSSRGVAYEQYF.

The rearrangement joins TRBV19 to TRBJ2-3; 8 bases map to TRBD1. CDR1 LNHDA and CDR2 SQIVND come from the germline V gene (reference sequence). Trimming removed 10 bases from V and 11 bases from J; junction bases left unmatched: 8. This CDR3 comprises 11 residues. CDR3 region: CATTRGQGQYF. The CDR3 DNA follows: TGTGCCACAACGCGAGGACAGGGGCAGTATTTT.

This clone was detected only once. The V gene is TRBV30, the J gene TRBJ1-2; a possible D gene is TRBD1 (6 bases). The germline V and J ends were trimmed by 1 base and 5 bases, with 14 bases remaining between them. This CDR3 has 14 residues. Germline lookup yields CDR1 GTSNPN and CDR2 SVGIG (reference sequence). CDR3 residues: CAWSAMGARYGYTF. DNA of the CDR3: TGTGCCTGGAGTGCCATGGGGGCTCGGTATGGCTACACCTTC. Looking up the rest from reference TRBV30 and TRBJ1-2 gives the full variable domain: SQTIHQWPATLVQPVGSPLSLECTVEGTSNPNLYWYRQAAGRGLQLLFYSVGIGQISSEVPQNLSASRPQDRQFILSSKKLLLSDSGFYLCAWSAMGARYGYTFGSGTRLTVV.